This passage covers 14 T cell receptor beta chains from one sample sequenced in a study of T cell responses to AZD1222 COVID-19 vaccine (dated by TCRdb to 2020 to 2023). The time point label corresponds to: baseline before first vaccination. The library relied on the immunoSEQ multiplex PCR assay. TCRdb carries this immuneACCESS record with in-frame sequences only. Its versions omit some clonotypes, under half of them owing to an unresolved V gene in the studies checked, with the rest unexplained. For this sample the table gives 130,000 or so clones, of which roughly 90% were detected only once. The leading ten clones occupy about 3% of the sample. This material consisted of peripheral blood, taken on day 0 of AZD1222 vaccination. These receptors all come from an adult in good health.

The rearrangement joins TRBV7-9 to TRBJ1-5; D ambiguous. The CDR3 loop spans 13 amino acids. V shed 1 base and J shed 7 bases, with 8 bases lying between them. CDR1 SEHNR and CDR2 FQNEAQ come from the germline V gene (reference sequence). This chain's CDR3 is CASSLGLGQPQHF. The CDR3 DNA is TGTGCCAGCAGCTTAGGGTTAGGCCAGCCCCAGCATTTT.

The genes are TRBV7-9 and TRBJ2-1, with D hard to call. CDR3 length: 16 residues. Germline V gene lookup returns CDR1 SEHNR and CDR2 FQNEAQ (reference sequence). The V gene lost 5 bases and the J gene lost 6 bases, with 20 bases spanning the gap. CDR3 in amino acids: CASSQDLRVVGNEQFF. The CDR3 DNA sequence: TGTGCCAGCAGCCAAGACTTAAGGGTGGTGGGCAATGAGCAGTTCTTC.

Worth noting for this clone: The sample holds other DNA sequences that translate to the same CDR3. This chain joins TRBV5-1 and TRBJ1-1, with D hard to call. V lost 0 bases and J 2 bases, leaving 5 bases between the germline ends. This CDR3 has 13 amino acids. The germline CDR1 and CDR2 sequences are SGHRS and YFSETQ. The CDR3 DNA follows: TGCGCCAGCAGCTTGGGCCTTAACACTGAAGCTTTCTTT. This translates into CASSLGLNTEAFF.

CDR3 bases: TGCGCCAGCAGCCAAGGGACTAGCGGGGGGTCCTACGAGCAGTACTTC. It specifies CASSQGTSGGSYEQYF. V is TRBV4-1 and J is TRBJ2-7; 14 bases are a match to TRBD2. CDR3 length: 16 residues. Germline V gene sequence: CDR1 MGHRA, CDR2 YSYEKL. Trimming took 1 base from V and 1 from J; bases not matched to a gene: 0.

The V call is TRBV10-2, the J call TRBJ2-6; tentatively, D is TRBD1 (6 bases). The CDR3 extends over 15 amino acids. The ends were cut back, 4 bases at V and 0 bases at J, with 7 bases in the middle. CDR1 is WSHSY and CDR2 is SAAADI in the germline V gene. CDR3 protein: CASSGGHSGANVLTF. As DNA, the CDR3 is TGCGCCAGCAGTGGGGGACACTCTGGGGCCAACGTCCTGACTTTC.

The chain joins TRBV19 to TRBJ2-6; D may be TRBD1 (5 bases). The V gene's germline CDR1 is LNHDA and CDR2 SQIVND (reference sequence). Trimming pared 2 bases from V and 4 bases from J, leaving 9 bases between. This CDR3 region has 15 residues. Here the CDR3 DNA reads TGTGCCAGTAGTATACAGGGCTCCGGGGCCAACGTCCTGACTTTC. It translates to CASSIQGSGANVLTF.

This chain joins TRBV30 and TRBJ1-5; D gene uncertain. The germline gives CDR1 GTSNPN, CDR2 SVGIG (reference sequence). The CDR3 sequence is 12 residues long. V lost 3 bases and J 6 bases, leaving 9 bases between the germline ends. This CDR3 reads CAWRSQSQPQHF. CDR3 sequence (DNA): TGTGCCTGGAGAAGTCAATCTCAGCCCCAGCATTTT.

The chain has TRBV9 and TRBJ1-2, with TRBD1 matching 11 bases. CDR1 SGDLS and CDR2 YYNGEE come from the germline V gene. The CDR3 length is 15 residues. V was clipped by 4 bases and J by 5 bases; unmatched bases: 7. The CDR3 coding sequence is TGTGCCAGCAGCTTACGGGACAGGGGGGTATATGGCTACACCTTC. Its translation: CASSLRDRGVYGYTF.

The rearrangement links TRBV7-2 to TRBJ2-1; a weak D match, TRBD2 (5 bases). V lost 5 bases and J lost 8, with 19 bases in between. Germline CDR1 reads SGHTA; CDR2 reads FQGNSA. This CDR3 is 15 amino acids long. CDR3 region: CASSNGEMGVYEQFF. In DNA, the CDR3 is TGTGCCAGCAGCAATGGGGAGATGGGAGTTTATGAGCAGTTCTTC.

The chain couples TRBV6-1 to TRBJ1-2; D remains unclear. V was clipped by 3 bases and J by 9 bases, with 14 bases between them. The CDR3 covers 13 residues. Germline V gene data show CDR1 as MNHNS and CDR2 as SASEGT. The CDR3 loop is CASSERWTRSYTF. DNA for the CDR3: TGTGCCAGCAGTGAGCGTTGGACGAGAAGCTACACCTTC.

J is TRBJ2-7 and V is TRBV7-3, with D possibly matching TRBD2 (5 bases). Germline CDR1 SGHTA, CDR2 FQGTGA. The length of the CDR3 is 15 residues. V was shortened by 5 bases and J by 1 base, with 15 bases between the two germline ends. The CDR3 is CASSPKRQKSYEQYF. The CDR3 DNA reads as TGTGCCAGCAGCCCGAAGCGGCAGAAATCCTACGAGCAGTACTTC.

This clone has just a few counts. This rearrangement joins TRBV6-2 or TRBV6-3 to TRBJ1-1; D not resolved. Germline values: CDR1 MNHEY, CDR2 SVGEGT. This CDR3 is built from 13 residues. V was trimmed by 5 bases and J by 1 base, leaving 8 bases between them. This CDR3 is CASSKAENTEAFF. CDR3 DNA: TGTGCCAGCAGTAAGGCAGAGAACACTGAAGCTTTCTTT.

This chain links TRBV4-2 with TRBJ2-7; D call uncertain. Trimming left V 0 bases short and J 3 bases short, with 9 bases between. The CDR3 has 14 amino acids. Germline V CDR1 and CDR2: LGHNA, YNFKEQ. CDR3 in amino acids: CASSQDRVGYEQYF. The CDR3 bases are TGTGCCAGCAGCCAAGATCGAGTAGGCTACGAGCAGTACTTC.

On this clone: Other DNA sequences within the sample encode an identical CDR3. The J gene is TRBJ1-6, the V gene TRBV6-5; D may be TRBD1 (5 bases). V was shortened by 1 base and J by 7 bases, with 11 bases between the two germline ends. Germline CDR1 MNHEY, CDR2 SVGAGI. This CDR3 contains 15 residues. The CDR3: CASSYYGTVNSPLHF. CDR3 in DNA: TGTGCCAGCAGTTACTACGGGACGGTCAATTCACCCCTCCACTTT.